One sample yielded the 19 T cell receptor beta chains listed below, sequenced in a study of blood T cell repertoires in COVID-19. Produced via immunoSEQ multiplex PCR; TCRdb's table is partial and in-frame only. The table lists roughly 410,000 clones, approximately 91% of them singletons, with roughly 1.6% in the top ten. Sequences were obtained from peripheral blood. The source of these receptors is a woman in her thirties or forties with COVID-19, enrolled during active disease.

This chain uses TRBV5-1 with TRBJ2-3; unclear D gene. This CDR3 comprises 13 residues. Germline CDR1 and CDR2: SGHRS and YFSETQ. Trimming left V 3 bases short and J 3 bases short, with 8 bases between. Written as DNA, the CDR3 is TGCGCCAGCAGCTCAGGCCCTACAGATACGCAGTATTTT. It translates to CASSSGPTDTQYF.

The chain recombines TRBV19 with TRBJ2-7; 7 bases fit TRBD1. The V gene end was trimmed by 6 bases and the J gene end by 0 bases; junction bases not matched to a gene: 5. The germline CDR1 and CDR2 sequences are LNHDA and SQIVND (reference sequence). The CDR3 has 14 amino acids. The CDR3 nucleotides are TGTGCCAGTAGCCCGGGACAGTACTCCTACGAGCAGTACTTC. Residues: CASSPGQYSYEQYF.

This clone occurred a few times. J is TRBJ1-1 and V is TRBV11-2, with a possible D match to TRBD1 (5 bases). The germline V and J ends were trimmed by 5 bases and 1 base, with 8 bases remaining between them. CDR1 and CDR2 (germline): SGHAT, FQNNGV. The CDR3 contains 13 residues. CDR3 nucleotides: TGTGCCAGCAGCGCCGACAGGAACACTGAAGCTTTCTTT. Translated, it gives CASSADRNTEAFF.

This chain connects TRBV7-9 to TRBJ1-2; maybe TRBD1 (5 bases). The V end lost 6 bases, the J end lost 4 bases, and 15 bases lay between the germline ends. The germline V gene has CDR1 SEHNR and CDR2 FQNEAQ (reference sequence). This CDR3 spans 14 amino acids. CDR3 in amino acids: CASSYGGGTYGYTF. DNA for the CDR3: TGTGCCAGCAGTTATGGTGGAGGGACCTATGGCTACACCTTC. The full variable domain, in which reference TRBV7-9 and TRBJ1-2 provide the parts outside the CDR3, is DTGVSQNPRHKITKRGQNVTFRCDPISEHNRLYWYRQTLGQGPEFLTYFQNEAQLEKSRLLSDRFSAERPKGSFSTLEIQRTEQGDSAMYLCASSYGGGTYGYTFGSGTRLTVV.

This clone was seen once. The rearrangement links TRBV27 to TRBJ2-3, with D possibly being TRBD1 (5 bases). V was cut by 1 base and J by 3 bases, with 17 bases left in between. The CDR3 has 17 amino acids. Germline V gives CDR1 MNHEY, CDR2 SMNVEV (reference sequence). DNA for the CDR3: TGTGCCAGCAGTTTATTCCCCCCAGGGTCCAGGACAGATACGCAGTATTTT. Its translation: CASSLFPPGSRTDTQYF.

V gene TRBV5-1 combines with J gene TRBJ2-1, with 7 positions matching TRBD2. From germline, CDR1 is SGHRS and CDR2 YFSETQ. The CDR3 loop spans 16 amino acids. J gave up 5 bases and V 2 bases, and 10 bases lay outside the gene matches. The CDR3: CASSLIGLADHNEQFF. CDR3 coding DNA: TGCGCCAGCAGCTTAATAGGGCTAGCGGATCACAATGAGCAGTTCTTC.

The chain employs TRBV6-2 or TRBV6-3 and TRBJ1-2; maybe TRBD1 (5 bases). The CDR3 loop spans 12 amino acids. V shed 6 bases and J shed 4 bases, with 9 bases lying between them. Germline V gene data show CDR1 as MNHEY and CDR2 as SVGEGT. The CDR3 loop is CASSRGVYGYTF. The CDR3 DNA sequence: TGTGCCAGCAGCCGGGGGGTCTATGGCTACACCTTC.

This chain joins TRBV30 and TRBJ1-6; 7 bases line up with TRBD1. There are 16 residues in the CDR3. With 3 bases clipped from V and 1 base from J, the junction kept 6 bases outside the gene matches. CDR1 and CDR2 (germline): GTSNPN, SVGIG (reference sequence). As DNA, the CDR3 is TGTGCCTGGAGGCACAGGGGCCGTTCCTATAATTCACCCCTCCACTTT. Translating gives CAWRHRGRSYNSPLHF.

The chain employs TRBV6-6 and TRBJ1-1; D may be TRBD1 (5 bases). The CDR3 totals 15 residues. V was clipped by 6 bases and J by 5 bases, with 19 bases between them. Germline loops: CDR1 MNHNY, CDR2 SVGAGI (reference sequence). The CDR3 sequence is CASRGQGRVRTEAFF. The CDR3 nucleotides are TGTGCCAGCAGGGGTCAGGGTAGGGTAAGGACTGAAGCTTTCTTT.

As concerns this clone: Other DNA sequences within the sample encode an identical CDR3. The rearrangement links TRBV5-1 to TRBJ1-1; maybe TRBD1 (5 bases). V was cut by 1 base and J by 5 bases, with 12 bases left in between. The CDR3 covers 14 residues. Germline lookup yields CDR1 SGHRS and CDR2 YFSETQ. The CDR3 loop is CASSLNPGGTEAFF. The CDR3 DNA is TGCGCCAGCAGCTTGAACCCGGGGGGGACTGAAGCTTTCTTT.

The chain employs TRBV12-5 and TRBJ2-1; D uncertain. Trimming pared 2 bases from V and 9 bases from J, leaving 14 bases between. Germline CDR1 reads LGHNT; CDR2 reads FRNRAP. The CDR3 is made up of 14 amino acids. The CDR3 DNA is TGTGCTAGTGGTTTGACGTTAGAGAGGAGTGAGCAGTTCTTC. This translates into CASGLTLERSEQFF. The entire variable domain, with the rest obtained from reference TRBV12-5 and TRBJ2-1, is as follows: DARVTQTPRHKVTEMGQEVTMRCQPILGHNTVFWYRQTMMQGLELLAYFRNRAPLDDSGMPKDRFSAEMPDATLATLKIQPSEPRDSAVYFCASGLTLERSEQFFGPGTRLTVL.

The CDR3 is CASTSQAGTGGSEQYF. CDR3 DNA: TGTGCCAGCACCTCACAGGCCGGGACAGGGGGCTCCGAGCAGTACTTC. This chain links TRBV27 with TRBJ2-7, with TRBD1 identical over 12 bases. The CDR3 is 16 residues long. V was clipped by 7 bases and J by 6 bases; unmatched bases: 13. Germline V gene data show CDR1 as MNHEY and CDR2 as SMNVEV (reference sequence).

The rearrangement joins TRBV28 to TRBJ2-5, with D hard to call. Trimming took off 2 bases at V and 13 bases at J, with 11 bases between the two ends. The V gene's germline CDR1 is MDHEN and CDR2 SYDVKM. This CDR3 is 11 amino acids long. CDR3 protein: CASSLTQIRYF. In DNA, the CDR3 is TGTGCCAGCAGTTTAACCCAGATCCGGTACTTC.

This rearrangement joins TRBV10-3 to TRBJ2-3, with 8 bases fitting TRBD2. The germline V gene encodes CDR1 ENHRY and CDR2 SYGVKD. Unmatched junction bases numbered 6, after V lost 3 bases and J lost 4 bases. The CDR3 consists of 15 residues. CDR3 nucleotides: TGTGCCATCAGTGATCCAGCGGGGGCTTCAGATACGCAGTATTTT. It codes for CAISDPAGASDTQYF.

The V gene is TRBV7-2, the J gene TRBJ2-5; D gene unclear. The length of the CDR3 is 13 residues. Germline CDR1 is SGHTA and CDR2 is FQGNSA. V was cut by 6 bases and J by 3 bases, with 11 bases left in between. CDR3 region: CASRWSAKETQYF. The CDR3 DNA sequence: TGTGCCAGCAGATGGAGTGCAAAAGAGACCCAGTACTTC.

The chain couples TRBV6-5 to TRBJ1-5, with D unresolved. Trimming removed 1 base at V and 2 bases at J, with 9 bases between. Germline CDR1 and CDR2: MNHEY and SVGAGI. This CDR3 region has 15 residues. The CDR3 sequence: CASSYWQVGNQPQHF. DNA of the CDR3: TGTGCCAGCAGTTACTGGCAGGTGGGCAATCAGCCCCAGCATTTT.

The genes are TRBV19 and TRBJ1-5; TRBD1 might be the D (5 bases). Trimming stripped 5 bases from V and 7 bases from J, with 12 bases between. This CDR3 has 13 amino acids. CDR1 and CDR2 from the germline V gene are LNHDA and SQIVND (reference sequence). The CDR3 sequence: CASSSGERQPQHF. CDR3 in DNA: TGTGCCAGTAGTTCGGGGGAGAGGCAGCCCCAGCATTTT.

The chain carries TRBV19 and TRBJ2-7; the D gene is possibly TRBD1 (5 bases). V was pared by 8 bases and J by 1 base, with 12 bases between. Germline V gives CDR1 LNHDA, CDR2 SQIVND (reference sequence). The CDR3 is 13 amino acids. DNA of the CDR3: TGTGCCAGTTGTCCAGGGCAGTCCTACGAGCAGTACTTC. Protein product: CASCPGQSYEQYF.

The chain links TRBV28 to TRBJ1-5; D is uncertain. Germline-derived CDR1 and CDR2 are MDHEN and SYDVKM. V was shortened by 2 bases and J by 3 bases, with 11 bases between the two germline ends. CDR3 length equals 15 residues. CDR3: CASSLSAGYNQPQHF. The DNA of the CDR3 is TGTGCCAGCAGTTTAAGTGCAGGCTACAATCAGCCCCAGCATTTT.